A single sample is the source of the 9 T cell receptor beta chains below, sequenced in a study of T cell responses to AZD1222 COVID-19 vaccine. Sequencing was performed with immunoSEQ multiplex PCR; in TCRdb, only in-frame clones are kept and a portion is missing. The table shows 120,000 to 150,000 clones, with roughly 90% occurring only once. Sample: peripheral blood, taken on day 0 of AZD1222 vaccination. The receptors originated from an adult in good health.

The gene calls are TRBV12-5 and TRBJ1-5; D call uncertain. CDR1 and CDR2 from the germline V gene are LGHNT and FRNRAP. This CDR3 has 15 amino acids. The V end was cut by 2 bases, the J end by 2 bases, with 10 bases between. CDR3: CASGLFSAGNQPQHF. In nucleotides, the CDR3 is TGTGCTAGTGGTTTGTTTTCCGCCGGCAATCAGCCCCAGCATTTT.

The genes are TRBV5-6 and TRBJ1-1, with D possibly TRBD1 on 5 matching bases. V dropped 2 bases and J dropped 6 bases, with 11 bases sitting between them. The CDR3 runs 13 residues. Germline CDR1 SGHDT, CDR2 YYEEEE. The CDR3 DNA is TGTGCCAGCAGCTTTCAGGGAGTCGCTGAAGCTTTCTTT. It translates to CASSFQGVAEAFF.

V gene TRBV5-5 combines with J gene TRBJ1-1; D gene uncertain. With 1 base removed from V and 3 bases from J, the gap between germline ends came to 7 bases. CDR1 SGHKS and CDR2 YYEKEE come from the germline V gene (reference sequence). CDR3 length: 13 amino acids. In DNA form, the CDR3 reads TGTGCCAGCAGCTTGTTGGGTTACACTGAAGCTTTCTTT. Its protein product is CASSLLGYTEAFF.

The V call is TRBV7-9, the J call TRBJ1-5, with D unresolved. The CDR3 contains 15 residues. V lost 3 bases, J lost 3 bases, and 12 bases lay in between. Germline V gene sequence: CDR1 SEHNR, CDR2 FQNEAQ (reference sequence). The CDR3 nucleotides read TGTGCCAGCAGCTTTTCGGACGGGTACAATCAGCCCCAGCATTTT. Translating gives CASSFSDGYNQPQHF.

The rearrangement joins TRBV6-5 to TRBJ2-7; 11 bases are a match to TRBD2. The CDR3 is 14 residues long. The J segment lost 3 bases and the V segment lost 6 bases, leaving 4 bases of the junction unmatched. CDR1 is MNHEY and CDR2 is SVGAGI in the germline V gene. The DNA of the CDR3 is TGTGCCAGCAGAACTAGCGGGAGAAACTACGAGCAGTACTTC. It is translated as CASRTSGRNYEQYF.

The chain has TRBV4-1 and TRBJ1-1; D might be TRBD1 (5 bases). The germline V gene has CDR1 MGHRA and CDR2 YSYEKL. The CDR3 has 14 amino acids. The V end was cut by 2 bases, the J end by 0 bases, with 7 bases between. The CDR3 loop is CASSQTGLNTEAFF. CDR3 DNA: TGCGCCAGCAGCCAAACGGGACTGAACACTGAAGCTTTCTTT.

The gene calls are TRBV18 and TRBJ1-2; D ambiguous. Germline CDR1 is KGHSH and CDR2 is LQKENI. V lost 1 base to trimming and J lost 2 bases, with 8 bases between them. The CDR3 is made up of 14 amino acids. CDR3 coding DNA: TGTGCCAGCTCACCACTGGCGGTAAACTATGGCTACACCTTC. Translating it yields CASSPLAVNYGYTF.

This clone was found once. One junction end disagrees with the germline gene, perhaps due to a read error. The CDR3 sequence is CASSPRDRGGNYGYTF. Written as DNA, the CDR3 is TGTGCCAGTAGCCCACGGGACAGGGGAGGAAACTACGGCTACACCTTC. V is TRBV19 and J is TRBJ1-2, with TRBD1 matching 10 bases. The CDR3 is 16 amino acids. CDR1 and CDR2 (germline): LNHDA, SQIVND (reference sequence).

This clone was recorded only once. The CDR3 bases are TGTGCCAGCAGTACGGACATGAACACTGAAGCTTTCTTT. It specifies CASSTDMNTEAFF. The rearrangement links TRBV27 to TRBJ1-1; D is perhaps TRBD1 (5 bases). The CDR3 covers 13 residues. Germline V lookup: CDR1 MNHEY, CDR2 SMNVEV (reference sequence). V lost 5 bases and J lost 0, with 7 bases in between.